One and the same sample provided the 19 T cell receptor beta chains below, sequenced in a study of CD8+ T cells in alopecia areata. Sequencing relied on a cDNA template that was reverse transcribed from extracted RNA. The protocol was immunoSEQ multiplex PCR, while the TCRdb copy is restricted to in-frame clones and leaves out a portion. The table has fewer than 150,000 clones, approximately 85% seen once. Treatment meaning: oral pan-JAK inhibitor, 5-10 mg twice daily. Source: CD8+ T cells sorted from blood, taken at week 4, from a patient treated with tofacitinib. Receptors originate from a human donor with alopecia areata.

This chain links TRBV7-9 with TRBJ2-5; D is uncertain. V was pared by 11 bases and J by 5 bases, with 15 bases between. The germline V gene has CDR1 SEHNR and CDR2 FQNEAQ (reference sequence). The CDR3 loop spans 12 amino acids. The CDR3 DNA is TGTGCCTCTATGGACGAGAGGGAGACCCAGTACTTC. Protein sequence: CASMDERETQYF.

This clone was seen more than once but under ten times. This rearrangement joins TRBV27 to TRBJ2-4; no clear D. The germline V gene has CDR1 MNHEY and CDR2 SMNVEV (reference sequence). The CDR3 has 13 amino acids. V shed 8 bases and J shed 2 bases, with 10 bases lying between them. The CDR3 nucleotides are TGTGCCAGCGGCAAGGGCCCCAAAAACATTCAGTACTTC. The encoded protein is CASGKGPKNIQYF.

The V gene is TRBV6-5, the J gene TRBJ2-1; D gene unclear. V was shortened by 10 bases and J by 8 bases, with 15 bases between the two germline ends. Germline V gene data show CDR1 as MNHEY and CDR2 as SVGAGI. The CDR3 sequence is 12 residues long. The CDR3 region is CATGLGSHEQFF. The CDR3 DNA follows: TGTGCCACCGGGCTGGGTAGTCATGAGCAGTTCTTC.

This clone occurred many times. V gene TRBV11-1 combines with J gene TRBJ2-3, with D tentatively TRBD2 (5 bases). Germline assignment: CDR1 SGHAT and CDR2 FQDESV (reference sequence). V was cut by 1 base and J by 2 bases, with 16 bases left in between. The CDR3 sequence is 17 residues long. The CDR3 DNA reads TGTGCCAGCAGCTTAGGGGTGGCACTAGGAACCACAGATACGCAGTATTTT. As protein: CASSLGVALGTTDTQYF.

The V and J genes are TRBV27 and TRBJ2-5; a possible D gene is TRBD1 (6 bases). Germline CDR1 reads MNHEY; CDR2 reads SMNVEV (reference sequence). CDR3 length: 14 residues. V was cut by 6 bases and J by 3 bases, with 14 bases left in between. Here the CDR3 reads CASSSGYREETQYF. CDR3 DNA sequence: TGTGCCAGCAGCTCGGGGTACAGGGAAGAGACCCAGTACTTC.

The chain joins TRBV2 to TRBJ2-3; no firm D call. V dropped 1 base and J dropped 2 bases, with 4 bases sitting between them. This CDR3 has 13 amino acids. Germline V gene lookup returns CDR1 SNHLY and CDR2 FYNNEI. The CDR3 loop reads CASSEDHTDTQYF. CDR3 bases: TGTGCCAGCAGTGAAGACCACACAGATACGCAGTATTTT.

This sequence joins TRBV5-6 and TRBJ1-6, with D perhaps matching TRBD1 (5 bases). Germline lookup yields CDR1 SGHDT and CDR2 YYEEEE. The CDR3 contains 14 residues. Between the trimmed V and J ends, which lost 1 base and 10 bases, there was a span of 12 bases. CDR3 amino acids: CASSLMQGNSPLHF. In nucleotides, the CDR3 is TGTGCCAGCAGCTTGATGCAGGGCAACTCACCCCTCCACTTT.

The DNA of the CDR3 is TGCAGCGTTGAACTGGGAAGGGGGGAGCTGTTTTTT. Its protein product is CSVELGRGELFF. V and J are TRBV29-1 and TRBJ2-2; D ambiguous. This CDR3 contains 12 residues. Germline lookup yields CDR1 SQVTM and CDR2 ANQGSEA. Trimming removed 2 bases at V and 8 bases at J, with 9 bases between.

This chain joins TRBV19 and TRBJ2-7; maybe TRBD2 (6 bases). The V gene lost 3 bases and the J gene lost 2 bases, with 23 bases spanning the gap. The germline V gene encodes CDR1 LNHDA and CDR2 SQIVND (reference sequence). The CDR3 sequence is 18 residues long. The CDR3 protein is CASSIRDSGVLLTYEQYF. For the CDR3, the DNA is TGTGCCAGTAGTATCCGGGATTCGGGGGTCCTACTAACCTACGAGCAGTACTTC.

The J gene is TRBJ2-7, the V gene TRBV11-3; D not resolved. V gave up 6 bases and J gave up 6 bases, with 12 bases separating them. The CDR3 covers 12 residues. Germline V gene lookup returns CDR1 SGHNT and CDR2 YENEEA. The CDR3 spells CASSLYGGEQYF. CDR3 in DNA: TGTGCCAGCAGTCTATACGGCGGCGAGCAGTACTTC.

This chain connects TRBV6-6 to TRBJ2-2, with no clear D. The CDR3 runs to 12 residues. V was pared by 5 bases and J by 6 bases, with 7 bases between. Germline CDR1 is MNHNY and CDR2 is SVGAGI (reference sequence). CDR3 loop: CASSRAAGELFF. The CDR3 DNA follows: TGTGCCAGCAGTAGGGCGGCCGGGGAGCTGTTTTTT.

CDR3 sequence reads: CASSWTGTGNTIYF. CDR3 DNA sequence: TGTGCCAGCAGCTGGACAGGGACTGGAAACACCATATATTTT. The V and J genes are TRBV9 and TRBJ1-3; 8 nucleotides agree with TRBD1. Germline V gene data show CDR1 as SGDLS and CDR2 as YYNGEE. The V and J ends lost 4 bases and 2 bases, in that order; junction bases with no gene match: 2. CDR3 size: 14 residues.

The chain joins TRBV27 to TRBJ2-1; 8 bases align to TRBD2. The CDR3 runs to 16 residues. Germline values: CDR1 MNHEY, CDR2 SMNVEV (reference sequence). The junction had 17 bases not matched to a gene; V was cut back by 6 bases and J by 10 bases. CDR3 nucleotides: TGTGCCAGCAGAAGGGCGGGGGGCCCTCCGGACGCGGAGCAGTTCTTC. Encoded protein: CASRRAGGPPDAEQFF.

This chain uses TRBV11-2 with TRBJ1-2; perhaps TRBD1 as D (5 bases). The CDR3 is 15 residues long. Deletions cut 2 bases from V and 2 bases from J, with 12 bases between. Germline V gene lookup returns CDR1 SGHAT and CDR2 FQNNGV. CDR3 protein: CASSLLRQTNYGYTF. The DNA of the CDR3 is TGTGCCAGCAGCTTATTGCGACAGACCAACTATGGCTACACCTTC.

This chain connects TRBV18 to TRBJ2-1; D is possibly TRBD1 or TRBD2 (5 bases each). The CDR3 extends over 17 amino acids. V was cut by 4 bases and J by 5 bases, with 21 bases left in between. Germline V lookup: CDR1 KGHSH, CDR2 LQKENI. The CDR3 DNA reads TGTGCCAGCTCACGCTATCCCGACCTGGGACCAAACAATGAGCAGTTCTTC. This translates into CASSRYPDLGPNNEQFF.

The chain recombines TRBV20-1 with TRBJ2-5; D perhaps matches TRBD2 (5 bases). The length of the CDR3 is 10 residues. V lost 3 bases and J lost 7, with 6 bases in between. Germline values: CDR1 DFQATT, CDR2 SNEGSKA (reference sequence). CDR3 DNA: TGCAGTGCTAGGGCGGGGACCCAGTACTTC. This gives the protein CSARAGTQYF.

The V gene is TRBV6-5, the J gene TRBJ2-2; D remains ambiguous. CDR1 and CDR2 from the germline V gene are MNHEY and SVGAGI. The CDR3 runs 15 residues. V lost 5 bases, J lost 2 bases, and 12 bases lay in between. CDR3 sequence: CASSAGVGNTGELFF. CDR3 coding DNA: TGTGCCAGCAGTGCCGGAGTAGGCAACACCGGGGAGCTGTTTTTT.

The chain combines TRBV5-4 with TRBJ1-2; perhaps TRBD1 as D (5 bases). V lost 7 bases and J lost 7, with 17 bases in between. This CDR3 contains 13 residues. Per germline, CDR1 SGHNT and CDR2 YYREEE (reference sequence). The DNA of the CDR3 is TGTGCCAGCGGACCGGCAGACAGATCTGGCTACACCTTC. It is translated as CASGPADRSGYTF.

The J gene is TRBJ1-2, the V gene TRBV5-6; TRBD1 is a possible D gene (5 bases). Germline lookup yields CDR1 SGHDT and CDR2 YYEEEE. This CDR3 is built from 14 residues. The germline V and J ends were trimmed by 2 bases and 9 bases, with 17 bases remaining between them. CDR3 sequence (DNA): TGTGCCAGCAGCTTCGGGACGGTTCTATGGAGCTACACCTTC. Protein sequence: CASSFGTVLWSYTF.